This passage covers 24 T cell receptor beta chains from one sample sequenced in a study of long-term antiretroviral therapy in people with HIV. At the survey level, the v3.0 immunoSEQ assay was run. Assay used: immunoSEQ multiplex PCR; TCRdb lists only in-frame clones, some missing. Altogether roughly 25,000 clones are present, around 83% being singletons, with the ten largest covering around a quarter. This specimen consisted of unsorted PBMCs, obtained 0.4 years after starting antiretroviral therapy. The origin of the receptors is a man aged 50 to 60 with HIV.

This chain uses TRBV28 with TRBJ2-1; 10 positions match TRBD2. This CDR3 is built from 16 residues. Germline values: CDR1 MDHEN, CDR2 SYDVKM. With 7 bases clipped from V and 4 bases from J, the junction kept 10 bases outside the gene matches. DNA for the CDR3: TGTGCCAGCATCTCTAAGCGGGGGGGCTCATACAATGAGCAGTTCTTC. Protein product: CASISKRGGSYNEQFF.

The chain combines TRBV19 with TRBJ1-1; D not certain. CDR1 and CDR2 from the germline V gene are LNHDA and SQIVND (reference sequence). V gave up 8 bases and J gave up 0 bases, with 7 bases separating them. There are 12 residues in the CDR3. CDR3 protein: CASGSMNTEAFF. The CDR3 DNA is TGTGCCAGTGGGTCGATGAACACTGAAGCTTTCTTT.

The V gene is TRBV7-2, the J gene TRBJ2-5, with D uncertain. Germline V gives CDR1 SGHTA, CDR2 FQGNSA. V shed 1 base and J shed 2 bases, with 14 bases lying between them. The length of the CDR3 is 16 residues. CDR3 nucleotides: TGTGCCAGCAGCTTAGAGTATAGGCAGCAGCAAGAGACCCAGTACTTC. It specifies CASSLEYRQQQETQYF.

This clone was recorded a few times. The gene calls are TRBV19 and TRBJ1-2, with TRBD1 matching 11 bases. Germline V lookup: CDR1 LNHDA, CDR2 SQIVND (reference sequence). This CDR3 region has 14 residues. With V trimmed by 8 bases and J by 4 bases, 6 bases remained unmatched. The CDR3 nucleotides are TGTGCCAGTTCGCCGGGACAGGGGGGCTATGGCTACACCTTC. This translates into CASSPGQGGYGYTF.

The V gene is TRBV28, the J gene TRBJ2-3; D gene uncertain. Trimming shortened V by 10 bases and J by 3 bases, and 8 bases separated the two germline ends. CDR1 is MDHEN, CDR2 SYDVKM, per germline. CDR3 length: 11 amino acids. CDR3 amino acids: CATSKTDTQYF. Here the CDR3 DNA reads TGTGCCACCTCGAAAACAGATACGCAGTATTTT.

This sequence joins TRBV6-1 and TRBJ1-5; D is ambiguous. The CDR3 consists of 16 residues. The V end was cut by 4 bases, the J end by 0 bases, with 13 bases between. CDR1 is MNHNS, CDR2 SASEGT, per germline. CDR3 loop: CASSGGTEYSNQPQHF. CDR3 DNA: TGTGCCAGCAGTGGGGGAACGGAGTATAGCAATCAGCCCCAGCATTTT.

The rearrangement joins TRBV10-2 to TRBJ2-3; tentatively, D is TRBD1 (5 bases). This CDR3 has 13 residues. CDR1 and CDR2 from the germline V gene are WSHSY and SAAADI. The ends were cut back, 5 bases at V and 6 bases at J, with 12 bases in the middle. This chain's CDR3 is CASSFLPGDTQYF. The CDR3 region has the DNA TGCGCCAGCAGTTTCCTCCCAGGGGATACGCAGTATTTT.

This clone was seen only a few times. CDR3 in amino acids: CASSFGGVDEQYF. In nucleotides, the CDR3 is TGTGCCAGCAGCTTTGGGGGTGTGGACGAGCAGTACTTC. V gene TRBV7-8 combines with J gene TRBJ2-7; TRBD1 or TRBD2 may be the D gene (5 bases each). The V end lost 3 bases, the J end lost 5 bases, and 11 bases lay between the germline ends. The CDR3 sequence is 13 residues long. CDR1 and CDR2 (germline): SGHVS, FQNEAQ. Based on the CDR3 plus reference TRBV7-8 and TRBJ2-7, the full variable domain is GAGVSQSPRYKVAKRGQDVALRCDPISGHVSLFWYQQALGQGPEFLTYFQNEAQLDKSGLPSDRFFAERPEGSVSTLKIQRTQQEDSAVYLCASSFGGVDEQYFGPGTRLTVT.

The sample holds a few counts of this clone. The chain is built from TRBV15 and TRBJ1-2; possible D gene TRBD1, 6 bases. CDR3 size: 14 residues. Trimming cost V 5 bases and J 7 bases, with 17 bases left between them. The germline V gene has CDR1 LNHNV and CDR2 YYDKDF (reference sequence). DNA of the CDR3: TGTGCCACCAGCTCCCTAGTGGGGGCTGGTGGCTACACCTTC. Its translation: CATSSLVGAGGYTF.

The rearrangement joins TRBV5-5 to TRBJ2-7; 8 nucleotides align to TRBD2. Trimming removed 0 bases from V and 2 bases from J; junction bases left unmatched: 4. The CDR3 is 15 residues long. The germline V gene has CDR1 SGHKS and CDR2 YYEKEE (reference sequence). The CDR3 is CASSLGNSGAYEQYF. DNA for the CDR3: TGTGCCAGCAGCTTGGGTAATAGCGGGGCCTACGAGCAGTACTTC.

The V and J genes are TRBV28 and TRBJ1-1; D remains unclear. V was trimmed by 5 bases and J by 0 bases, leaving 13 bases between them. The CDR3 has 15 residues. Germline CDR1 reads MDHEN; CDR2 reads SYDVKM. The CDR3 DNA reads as TGTGCCAGCAGTGAATCCATTTTCATGAACACTGAAGCTTTCTTT. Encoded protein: CASSESIFMNTEAFF. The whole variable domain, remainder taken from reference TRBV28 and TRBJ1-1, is DVKVTQSSRYLVKRTGEKVFLECVQDMDHENMFWYRQDPGLGLRLIYFSYDVKMKEKGDIPEGYSVSREKKERFSLILESASTNQTSMYLCASSESIFMNTEAFFGQGTRLTVV.

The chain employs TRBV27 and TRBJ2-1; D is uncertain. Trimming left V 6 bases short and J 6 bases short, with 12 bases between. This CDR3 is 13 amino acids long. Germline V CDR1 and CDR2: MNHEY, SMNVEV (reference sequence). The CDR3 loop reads CASRRTLANEQFF. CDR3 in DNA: TGTGCCAGCAGGCGGACCCTCGCCAATGAGCAGTTCTTC.

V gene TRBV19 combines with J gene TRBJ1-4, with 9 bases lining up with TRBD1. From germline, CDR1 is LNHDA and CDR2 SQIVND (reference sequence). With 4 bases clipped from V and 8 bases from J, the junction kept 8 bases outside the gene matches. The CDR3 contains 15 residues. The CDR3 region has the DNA TGTGCCAGTAGTAGCGGCCGGGACAGGGACGAAAAACTGTTTTTT. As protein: CASSSGRDRDEKLFF.

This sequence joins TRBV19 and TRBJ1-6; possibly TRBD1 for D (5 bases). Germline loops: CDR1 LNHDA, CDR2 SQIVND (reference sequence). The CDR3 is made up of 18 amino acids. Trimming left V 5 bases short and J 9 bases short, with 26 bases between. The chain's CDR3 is CASSSERTLVPYGSPLHF. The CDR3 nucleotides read TGTGCCAGTAGTTCGGAGCGGACACTCGTCCCCTATGGTTCACCCCTCCACTTT.

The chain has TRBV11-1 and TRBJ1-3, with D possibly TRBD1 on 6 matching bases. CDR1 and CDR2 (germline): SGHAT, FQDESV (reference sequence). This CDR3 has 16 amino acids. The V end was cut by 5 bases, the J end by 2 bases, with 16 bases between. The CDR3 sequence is CASSMTGQSPGNTIYF. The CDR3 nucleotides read TGTGCCAGCAGCATGACAGGCCAAAGCCCTGGAAACACCATATATTTT.

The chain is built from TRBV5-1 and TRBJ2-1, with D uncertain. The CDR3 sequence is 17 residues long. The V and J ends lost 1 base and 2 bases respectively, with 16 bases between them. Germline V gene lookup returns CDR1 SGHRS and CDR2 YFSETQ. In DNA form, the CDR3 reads TGCGCCAGCAGCTTGCGAGGCGACTTCGGCCCCTACAATGAGCAGTTCTTC. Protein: CASSLRGDFGPYNEQFF.

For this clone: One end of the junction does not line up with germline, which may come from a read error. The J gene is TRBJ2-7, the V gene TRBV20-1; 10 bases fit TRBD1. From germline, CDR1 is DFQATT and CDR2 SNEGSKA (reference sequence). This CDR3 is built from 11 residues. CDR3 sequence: CGTGDSYEQYF. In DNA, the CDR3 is TGTGGGACAGGGGACTCCTACGAGCAGTACTTC.

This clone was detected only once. In DNA form, the CDR3 reads TGCGCCAGCAGCCGGGATGTAAGGTCCGGCAACAATGAGCAGTTCTTC. Its translation: CASSRDVRSGNNEQFF. The chain recombines TRBV5-1 with TRBJ2-1, with a tentative D call TRBD2 (5 bases). The length of the CDR3 is 16 residues. Germline CDR1 reads SGHRS; CDR2 reads YFSETQ. V lost 4 bases to trimming and J lost 5 bases, with 19 bases between them.

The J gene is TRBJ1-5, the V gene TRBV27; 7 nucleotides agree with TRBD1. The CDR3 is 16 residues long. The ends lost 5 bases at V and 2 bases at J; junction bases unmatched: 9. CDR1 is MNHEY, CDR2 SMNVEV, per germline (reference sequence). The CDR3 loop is CASSPIDRARNQPQHF. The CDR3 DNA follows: TGTGCCAGCAGTCCTATCGACAGGGCGCGCAATCAGCCCCAGCATTTT.

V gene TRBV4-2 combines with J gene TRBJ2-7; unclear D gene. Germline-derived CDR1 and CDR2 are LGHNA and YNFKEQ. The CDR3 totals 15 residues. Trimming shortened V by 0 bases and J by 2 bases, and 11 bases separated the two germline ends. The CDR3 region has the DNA TGTGCCAGCAGCCAAGATTGGCGAGCGACCTACGAGCAGTACTTC. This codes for CASSQDWRATYEQYF.

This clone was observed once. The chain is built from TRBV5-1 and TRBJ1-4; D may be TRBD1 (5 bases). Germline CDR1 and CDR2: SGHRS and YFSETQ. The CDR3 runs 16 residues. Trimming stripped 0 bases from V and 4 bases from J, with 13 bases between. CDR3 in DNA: TGCGCCAGCAGCTTGGAGGGGCGGCAGCTTAATGAAAAACTGTTTTTT. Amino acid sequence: CASSLEGRQLNEKLFF.

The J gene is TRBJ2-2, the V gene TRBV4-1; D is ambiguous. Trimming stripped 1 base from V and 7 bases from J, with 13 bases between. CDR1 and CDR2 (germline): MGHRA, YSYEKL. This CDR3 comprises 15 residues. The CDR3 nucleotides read TGCGCCAGCAGCCAAGTTCTTAGTGAGTTCGGGGAGCTGTTTTTT. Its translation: CASSQVLSEFGELFF.

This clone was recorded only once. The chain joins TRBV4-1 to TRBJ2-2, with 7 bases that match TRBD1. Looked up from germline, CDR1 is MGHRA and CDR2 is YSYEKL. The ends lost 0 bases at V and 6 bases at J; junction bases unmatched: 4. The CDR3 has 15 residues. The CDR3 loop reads CASSQEGGRAGELFF. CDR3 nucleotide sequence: TGCGCCAGCAGCCAAGAAGGGGGCCGCGCCGGGGAGCTGTTTTTT.

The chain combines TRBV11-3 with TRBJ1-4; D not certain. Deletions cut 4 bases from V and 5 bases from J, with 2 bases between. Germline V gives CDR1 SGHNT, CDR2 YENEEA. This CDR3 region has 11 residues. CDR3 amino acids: CASSSNEKLFF. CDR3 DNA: TGTGCCAGCAGCTCGAATGAAAAACTGTTTTTT.